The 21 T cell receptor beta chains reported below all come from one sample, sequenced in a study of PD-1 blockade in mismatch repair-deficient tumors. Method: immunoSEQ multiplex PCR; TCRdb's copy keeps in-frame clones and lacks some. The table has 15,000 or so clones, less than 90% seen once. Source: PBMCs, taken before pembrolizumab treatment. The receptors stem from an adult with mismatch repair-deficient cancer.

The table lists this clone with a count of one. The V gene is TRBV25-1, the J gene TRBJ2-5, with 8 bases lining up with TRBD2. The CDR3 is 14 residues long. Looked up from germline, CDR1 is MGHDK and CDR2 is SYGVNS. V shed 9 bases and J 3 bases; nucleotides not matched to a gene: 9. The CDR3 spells CASRAGTREETQYF. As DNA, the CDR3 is TGTGCCAGTAGAGCCGGGACTAGAGAAGAGACCCAGTACTTC.

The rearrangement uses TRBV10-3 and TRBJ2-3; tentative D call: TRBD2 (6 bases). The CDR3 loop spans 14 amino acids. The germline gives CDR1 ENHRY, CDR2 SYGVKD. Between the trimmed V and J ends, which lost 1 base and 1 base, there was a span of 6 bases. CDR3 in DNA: TGTGCCATCAGTGAGTTAGCGGGCACAGATACGCAGTATTTT. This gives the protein CAISELAGTDTQYF.

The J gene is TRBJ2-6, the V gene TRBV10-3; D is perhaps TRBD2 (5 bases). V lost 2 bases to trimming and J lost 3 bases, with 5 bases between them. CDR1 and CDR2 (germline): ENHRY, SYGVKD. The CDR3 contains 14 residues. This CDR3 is CAISEGGGANVLTF. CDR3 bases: TGTGCCATCAGTGAGGGAGGTGGGGCCAACGTCCTGACTTTC.

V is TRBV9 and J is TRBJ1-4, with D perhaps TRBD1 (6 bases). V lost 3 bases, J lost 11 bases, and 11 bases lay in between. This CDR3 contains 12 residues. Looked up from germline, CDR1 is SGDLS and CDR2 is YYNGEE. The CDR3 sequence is CASSGGQGKLFF. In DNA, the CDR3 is TGTGCCAGCAGCGGGGGGCAGGGGAAACTGTTTTTT.

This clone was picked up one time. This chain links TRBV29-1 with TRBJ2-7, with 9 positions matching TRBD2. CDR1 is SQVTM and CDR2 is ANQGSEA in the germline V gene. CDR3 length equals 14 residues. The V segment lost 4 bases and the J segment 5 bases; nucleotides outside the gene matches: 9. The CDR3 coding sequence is TGCAGCGTTGCTGGCGGGAGGGCCCTCCACGAGCAGTACTTC. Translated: CSVAGGRALHEQYF.

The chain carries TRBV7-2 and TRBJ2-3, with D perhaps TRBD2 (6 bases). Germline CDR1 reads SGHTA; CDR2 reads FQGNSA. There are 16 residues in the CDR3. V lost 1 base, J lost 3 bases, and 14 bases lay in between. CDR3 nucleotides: TGTGCCAGCAGCTTAGGACTAGGATACGGTACAGATACGCAGTATTTT. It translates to CASSLGLGYGTDTQYF.

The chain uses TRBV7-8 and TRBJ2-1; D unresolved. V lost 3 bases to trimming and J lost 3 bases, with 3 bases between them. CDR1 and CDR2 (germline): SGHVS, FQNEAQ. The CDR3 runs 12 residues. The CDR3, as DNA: TGTGCCAGCAGCTTGGACTACAATGAGCAGTTCTTC. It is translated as CASSLDYNEQFF.

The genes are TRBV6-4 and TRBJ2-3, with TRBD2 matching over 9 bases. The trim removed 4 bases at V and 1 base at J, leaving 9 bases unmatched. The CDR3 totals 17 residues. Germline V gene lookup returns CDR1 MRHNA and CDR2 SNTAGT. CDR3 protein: CASSASTSGGGTDTQYF. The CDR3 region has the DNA TGTGCCAGCAGTGCCTCGACTAGCGGAGGGGGCACAGATACGCAGTATTTT.

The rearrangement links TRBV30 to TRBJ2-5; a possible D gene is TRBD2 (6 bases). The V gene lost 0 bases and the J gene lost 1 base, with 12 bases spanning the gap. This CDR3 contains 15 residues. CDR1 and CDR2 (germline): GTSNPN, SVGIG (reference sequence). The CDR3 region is CAWSVWRETQETQYF. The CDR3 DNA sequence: TGTGCCTGGAGTGTGTGGAGGGAAACCCAAGAGACCCAGTACTTC. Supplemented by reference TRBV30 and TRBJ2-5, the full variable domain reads SQTIHQWPATLVQPVGSPLSLECTVEGTSNPNLYWYRQAAGRGLQLLFYSVGIGQISSEVPQNLSASRPQDRQFILSSKKLLLSDSGFYLCAWSVWRETQETQYFGPGTRLLVL.

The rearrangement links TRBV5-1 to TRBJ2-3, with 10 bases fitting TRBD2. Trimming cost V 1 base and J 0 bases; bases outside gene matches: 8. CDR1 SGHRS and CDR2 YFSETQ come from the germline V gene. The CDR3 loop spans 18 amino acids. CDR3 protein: CASSLTLAGGTSTDTQYF. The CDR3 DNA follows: TGCGCCAGCAGCTTGACATTAGCGGGAGGCACCAGCACAGATACGCAGTATTTT.

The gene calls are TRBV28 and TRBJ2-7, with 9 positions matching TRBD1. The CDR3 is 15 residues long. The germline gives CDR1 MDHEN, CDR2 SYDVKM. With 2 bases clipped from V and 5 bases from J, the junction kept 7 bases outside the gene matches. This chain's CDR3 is CASSLDRGNYHEQYF. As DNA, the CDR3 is TGTGCCAGCAGTTTAGACAGGGGGAACTATCACGAGCAGTACTTC.

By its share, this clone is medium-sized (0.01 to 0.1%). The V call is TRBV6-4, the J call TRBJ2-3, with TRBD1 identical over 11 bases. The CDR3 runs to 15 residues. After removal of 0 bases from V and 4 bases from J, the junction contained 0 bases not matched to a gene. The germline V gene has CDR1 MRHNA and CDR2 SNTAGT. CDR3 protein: CASSDSGQGADTQYF. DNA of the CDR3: TGTGCCAGCAGTGACTCGGGACAGGGGGCAGATACGCAGTATTTT.

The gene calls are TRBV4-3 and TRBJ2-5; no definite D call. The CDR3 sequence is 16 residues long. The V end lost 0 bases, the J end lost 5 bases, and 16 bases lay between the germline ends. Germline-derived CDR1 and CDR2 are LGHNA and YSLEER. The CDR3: CASSQDLSPFRETQYF. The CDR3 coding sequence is TGCGCCAGCAGCCAAGATCTCAGCCCTTTTAGGGAGACCCAGTACTTC.

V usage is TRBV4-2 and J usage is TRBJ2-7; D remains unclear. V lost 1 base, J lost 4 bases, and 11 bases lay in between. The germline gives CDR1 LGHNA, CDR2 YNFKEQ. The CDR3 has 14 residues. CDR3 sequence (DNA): TGTGCCAGCAGCCAAGGGCTCCAACTGTACGAGCAGTACTTC. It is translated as CASSQGLQLYEQYF.

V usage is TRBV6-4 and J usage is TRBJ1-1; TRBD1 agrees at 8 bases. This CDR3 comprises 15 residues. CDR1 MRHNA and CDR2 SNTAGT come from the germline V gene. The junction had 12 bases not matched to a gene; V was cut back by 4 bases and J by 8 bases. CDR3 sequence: CASSATPGTGAEAFF. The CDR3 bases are TGTGCCAGCAGTGCCACCCCCGGGACAGGTGCCGAAGCTTTCTTT.

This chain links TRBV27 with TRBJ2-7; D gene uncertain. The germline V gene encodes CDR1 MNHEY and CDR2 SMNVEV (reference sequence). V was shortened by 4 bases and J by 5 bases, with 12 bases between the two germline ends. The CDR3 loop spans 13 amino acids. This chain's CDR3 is CASSYRGRDEQYF. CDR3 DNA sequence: TGTGCCAGCAGTTATCGAGGTAGGGACGAGCAGTACTTC.

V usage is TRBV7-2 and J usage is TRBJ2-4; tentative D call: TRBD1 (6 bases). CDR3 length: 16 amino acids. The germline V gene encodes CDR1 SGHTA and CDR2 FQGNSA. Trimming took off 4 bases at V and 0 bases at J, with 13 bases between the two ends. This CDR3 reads CASSSGTSVAKNIQYF. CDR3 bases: TGTGCCAGCAGCTCCGGGACATCAGTAGCCAAAAACATTCAGTACTTC.

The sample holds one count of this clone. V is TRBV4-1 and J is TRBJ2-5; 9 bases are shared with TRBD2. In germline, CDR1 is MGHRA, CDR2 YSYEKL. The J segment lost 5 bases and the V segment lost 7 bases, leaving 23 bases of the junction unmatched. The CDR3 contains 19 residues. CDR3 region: CASTRLPGLAPTPGETQYF. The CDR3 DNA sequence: TGCGCCAGCACCCGACTCCCAGGACTAGCGCCTACCCCGGGGGAGACCCAGTACTTC.

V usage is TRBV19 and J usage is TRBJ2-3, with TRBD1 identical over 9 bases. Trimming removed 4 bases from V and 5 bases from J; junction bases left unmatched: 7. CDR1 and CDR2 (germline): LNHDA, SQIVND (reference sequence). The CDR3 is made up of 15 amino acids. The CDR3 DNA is TGTGCCAGTAGTACCCCGGGACAGGGTGGAGATACGCAGTATTTT. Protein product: CASSTPGQGGDTQYF.

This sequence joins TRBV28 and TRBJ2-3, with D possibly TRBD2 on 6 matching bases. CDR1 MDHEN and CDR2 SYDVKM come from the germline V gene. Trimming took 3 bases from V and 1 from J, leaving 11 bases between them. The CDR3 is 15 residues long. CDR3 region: CASSFYGSGTDTQYF. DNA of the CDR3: TGTGCCAGCAGTTTTTACGGGAGCGGCACAGATACGCAGTATTTT.

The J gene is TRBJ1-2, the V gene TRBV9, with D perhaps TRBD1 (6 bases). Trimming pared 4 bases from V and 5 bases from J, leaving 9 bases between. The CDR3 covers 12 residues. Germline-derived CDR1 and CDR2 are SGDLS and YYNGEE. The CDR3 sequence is CASSFTGYGYTF. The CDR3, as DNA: TGTGCCAGCAGCTTTACAGGGTATGGCTACACCTTC. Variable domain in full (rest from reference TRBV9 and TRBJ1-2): DSGVTQTPKHLITATGQRVTLRCSPRSGDLSVYWYQQSLDQGLQFLIQYYNGEERAKGNILERFSAQQFPDLHSELNLSSLELGDSALYFCASSFTGYGYTFGSGTRLTVV.